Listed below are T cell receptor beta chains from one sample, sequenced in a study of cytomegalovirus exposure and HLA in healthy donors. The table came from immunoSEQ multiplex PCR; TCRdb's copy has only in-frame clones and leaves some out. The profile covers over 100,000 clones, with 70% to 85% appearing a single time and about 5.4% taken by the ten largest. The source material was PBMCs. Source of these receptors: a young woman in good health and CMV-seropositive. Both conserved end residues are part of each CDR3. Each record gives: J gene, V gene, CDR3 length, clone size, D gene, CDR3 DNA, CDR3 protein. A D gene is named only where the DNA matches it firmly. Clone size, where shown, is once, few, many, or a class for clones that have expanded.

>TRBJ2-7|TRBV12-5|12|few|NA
TGTGCTAGTGGTTTGGTACTGTACGAGCAGTACTTC
CASGLVLYEQYF
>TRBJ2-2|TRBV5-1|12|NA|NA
TGCGCCAGCAGCCGGGGGTGGGGGGAGCTGTTTTTT
CASSRGWGELFF
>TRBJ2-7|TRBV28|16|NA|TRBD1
TGTGCCAGCAGTCCGCCGGGACAGGGAGGGGTCTACGAGCAGTACTTC
CASSPPGQGGVYEQYF
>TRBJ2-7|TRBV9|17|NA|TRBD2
TGTGCCAGCAGCGTAGGGCTAGCGGGAGCCACTTCCTACGAGCAGTACTTC
CASSVGLAGATSYEQYF
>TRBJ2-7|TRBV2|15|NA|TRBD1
TGTGCCAGCAAGGGGGCTGGACAAAGTTCCTACGAGCAGTACTTC
CASKGAGQSSYEQYF
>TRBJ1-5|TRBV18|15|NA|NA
TGTGCCAGCTCACCACCAGGGGGAATCAATCAGCCCCAGCATTTT
CASSPPGGINQPQHF
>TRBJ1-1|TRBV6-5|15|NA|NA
TGTGCCAGCAGTCCCGGGTCAGAGGCAGTATTTGAAGCTTTCTTT
CASSPGSEAVFEAFF
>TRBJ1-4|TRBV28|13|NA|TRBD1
TGTGCCAGCTTCTCAGGGGGAAATGAAAAACTGTTTTTT
CASFSGGNEKLFF
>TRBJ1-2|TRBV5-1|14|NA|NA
TGCGCCAGCAGCCGTACAGGACAGAACTATGGCTACACCTTC
CASSRTGQNYGYTF
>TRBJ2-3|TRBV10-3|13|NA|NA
TGTGCCATCCGGCCAGGCTACACAGATACGCAGTATTTT
CAIRPGYTDTQYF
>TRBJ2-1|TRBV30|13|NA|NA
TGTGCCTGGAACCTAGGCACCTTTAATGAGCAGTTCTTC
CAWNLGTFNEQFF